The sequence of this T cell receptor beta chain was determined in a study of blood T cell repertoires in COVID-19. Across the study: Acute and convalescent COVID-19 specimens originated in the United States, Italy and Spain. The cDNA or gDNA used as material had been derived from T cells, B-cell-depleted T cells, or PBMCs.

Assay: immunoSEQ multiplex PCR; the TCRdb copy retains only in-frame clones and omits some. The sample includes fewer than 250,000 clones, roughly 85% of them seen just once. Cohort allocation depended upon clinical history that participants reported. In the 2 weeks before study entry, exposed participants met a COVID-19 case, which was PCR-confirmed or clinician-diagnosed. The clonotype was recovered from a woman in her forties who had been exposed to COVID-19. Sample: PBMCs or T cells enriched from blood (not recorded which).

Here the CDR3 reads CASSQVGGNEKLFF. The CDR3 coding sequence is TGTGCCAGCAGCCAAGTAGGCGGCAATGAAAAACTGTTTTTT. The J gene is TRBJ1-4, the V gene TRBV3-1 (or the pseudogene TRBV3-2); D gene uncertain. This CDR3 has 14 amino acids. Per the germline V gene, CDR1 is LGHDT and CDR2 is YNNKEL (reference sequence). V lost 1 base and J lost 5, with 8 bases in between.